Included here is one T cell receptor beta chain sequence, with context. This specimen belongs to a study of blood T cell repertoires in COVID-19. Sequencing used immunoSEQ multiplex PCR; TCRdb keeps in-frame clones, though not all of them. The table lists approximately 350,000 clones, around nine tenths of them singletons. The clonotype originates from a woman aged 60-75 years with COVID-19, enrolled during active disease. What was sequenced was peripheral blood.

DNA of the CDR3: TGTGCCACCAGCAGAAGACTGACTAGCGGGGGGGCGACAGATACGCAGTATTTT. It is translated as CATSRRLTSGGATDTQYF. The chain is built from TRBV15 and TRBJ2-3, with TRBD2 identical over 14 bases. CDR3 length equals 18 residues. J lost 3 bases, V lost 2 bases, and 7 bases had no gene match. Germline V gives CDR1 LNHNV, CDR2 YYDKDF (reference sequence).